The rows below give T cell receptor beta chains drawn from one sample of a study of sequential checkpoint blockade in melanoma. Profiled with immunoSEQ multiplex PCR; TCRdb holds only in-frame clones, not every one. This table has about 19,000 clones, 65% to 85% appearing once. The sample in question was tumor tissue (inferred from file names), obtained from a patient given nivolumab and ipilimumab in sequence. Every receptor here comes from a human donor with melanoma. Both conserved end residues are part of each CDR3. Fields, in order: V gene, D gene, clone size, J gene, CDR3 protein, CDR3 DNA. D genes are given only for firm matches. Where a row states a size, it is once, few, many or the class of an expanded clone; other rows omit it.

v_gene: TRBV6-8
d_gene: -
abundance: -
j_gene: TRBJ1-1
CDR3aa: CAISSNRATEAFF
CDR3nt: TGTGCCATCTCGAGCAACAGGGCCACTGAAGCTTTCTTT

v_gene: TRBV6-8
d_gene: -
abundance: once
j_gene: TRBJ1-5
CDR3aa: CASSFRGGNQPQHF
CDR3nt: TGTGCCAGCAGTTTCCGGGGAGGCAATCAGCCCCAGCATTTT

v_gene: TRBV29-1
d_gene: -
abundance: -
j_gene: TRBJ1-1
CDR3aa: CASSQVVRGRGTEAFF
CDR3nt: TGCGCCAGCAGCCAAGTTGTAAGGGGACGTGGCACTGAAGCTTTCTTT

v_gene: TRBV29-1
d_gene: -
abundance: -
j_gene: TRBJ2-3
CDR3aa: CSSAYRRHTDTQYF
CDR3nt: TGCAGCAGCGCCTACAGGCGTCACACAGATACGCAGTATTTT

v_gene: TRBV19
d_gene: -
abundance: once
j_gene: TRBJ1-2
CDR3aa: CASTSTGTSWGYTF
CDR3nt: TGTGCCAGTACTTCAACCGGGACATCGTGGGGCTACACCTTC

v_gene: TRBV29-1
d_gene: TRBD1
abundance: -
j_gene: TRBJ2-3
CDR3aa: CSVEGTGGYTQYF
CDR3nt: TGCAGCGTTGAAGGGACAGGGGGCTATACGCAGTATTTT

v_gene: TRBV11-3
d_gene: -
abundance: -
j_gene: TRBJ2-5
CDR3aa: CASSLWGEVEETQYF
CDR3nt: TGTGCCAGCAGCCTCTGGGGGGAGGTGGAAGAGACCCAGTACTTC

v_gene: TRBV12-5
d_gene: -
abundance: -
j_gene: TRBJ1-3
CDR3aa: CASGLTGFGNTIYF
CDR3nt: TGTGCTAGTGGTTTGACGGGGTTTGGAAACACCATATATTTT

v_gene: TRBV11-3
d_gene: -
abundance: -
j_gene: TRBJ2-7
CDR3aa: CASRYGRTLGEQYF
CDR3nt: TGTGCCAGCAGGTACGGACGCACCCTTGGGGAGCAGTACTTC

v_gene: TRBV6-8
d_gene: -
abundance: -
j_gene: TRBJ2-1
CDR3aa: CASSYYEDMGYNEQFF
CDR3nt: TGTGCCAGCAGTTACTATGAGGATATGGGGTACAATGAGCAGTTCTTC

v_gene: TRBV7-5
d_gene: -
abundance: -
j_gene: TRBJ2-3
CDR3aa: CASSLDSGRPTQYF
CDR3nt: TGTGCCAGCAGCTTAGATAGCGGCCGCCCTACGCAGTATTTT

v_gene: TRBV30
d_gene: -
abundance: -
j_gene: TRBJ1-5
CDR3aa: CAWSSLQGRFLGNQPQHF
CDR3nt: TGTGCCTGGAGTAGTTTACAGGGAAGGTTTCTGGGCAATCAGCCCCAGCATTTT

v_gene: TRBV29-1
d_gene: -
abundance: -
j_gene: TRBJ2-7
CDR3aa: CSVLNSSYEQYF
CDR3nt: TGCAGCGTTCTTAACAGCTCCTACGAGCAGTACTTC

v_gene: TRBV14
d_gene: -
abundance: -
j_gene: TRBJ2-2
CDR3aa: CASSQDVSPGELFF
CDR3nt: TGTGCCAGCAGCCAAGACGTTTCGCCCGGGGAGCTGTTTTTT

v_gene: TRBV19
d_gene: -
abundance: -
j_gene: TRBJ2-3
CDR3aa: CASSTVGFGTDTQYF
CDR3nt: TGTGCCAGTAGTACGGTCGGGTTTGGCACAGATACGCAGTATTTT

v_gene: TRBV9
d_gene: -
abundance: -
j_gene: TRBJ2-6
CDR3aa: CASSVGGWGRERIGANVLTF
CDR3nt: TGTGCCAGCAGCGTAGGCGGCTGGGGCAGGGAAAGGATTGGGGCCAACGTCCTGACTTTC

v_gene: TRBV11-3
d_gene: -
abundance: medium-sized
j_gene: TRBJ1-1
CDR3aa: CASSLNGQPGTEAFF
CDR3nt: TGTGCCAGCAGCTTAAACGGACAGCCGGGAACTGAAGCTTTCTTT

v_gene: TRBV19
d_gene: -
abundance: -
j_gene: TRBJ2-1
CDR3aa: CASSVFPSGTYNEQFF
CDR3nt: TGTGCCAGTAGTGTTTTTCCTTCGGGCACTTACAATGAGCAGTTCTTC

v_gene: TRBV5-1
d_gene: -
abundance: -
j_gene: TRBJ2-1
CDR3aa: CASSLEGAAHRYNEQFF
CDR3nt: TGCGCCAGCAGCTTGGAAGGTGCGGCCCATCGATACAATGAGCAGTTCTTC

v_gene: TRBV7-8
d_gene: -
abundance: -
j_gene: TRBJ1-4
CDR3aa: CASSTGPNEKLFF
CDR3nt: TGTGCCAGCAGCACCGGGCCTAATGAAAAACTGTTTTTT

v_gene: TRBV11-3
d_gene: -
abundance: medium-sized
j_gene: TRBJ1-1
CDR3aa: CASSLISRGPGNTEAFF
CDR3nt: TGTGCCAGCAGCTTAATCAGCCGGGGGCCCGGCAACACTGAAGCTTTCTTT

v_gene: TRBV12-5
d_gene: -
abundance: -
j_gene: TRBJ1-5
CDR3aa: CAVGADQPQHF
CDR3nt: TGTGCTGTGGGGGCCGATCAGCCCCAGCATTTT

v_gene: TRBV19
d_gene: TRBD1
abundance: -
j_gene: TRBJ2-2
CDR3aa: CASSIRVDRANTGELFF
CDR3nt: TGTGCCAGTAGTATAAGGGTCGACAGGGCGAACACCGGGGAGCTGTTTTTT

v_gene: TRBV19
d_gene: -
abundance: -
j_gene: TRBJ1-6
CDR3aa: CASSEGYDSPLHF
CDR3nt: TGTGCCAGTAGTGAGGGGTACGATTCACCCCTCCACTTT

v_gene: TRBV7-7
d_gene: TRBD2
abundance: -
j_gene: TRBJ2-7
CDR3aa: CASSLGGLAGGDEQYF
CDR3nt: TGTGCCAGCAGCTTGGGGGGACTAGCGGGAGGGGACGAGCAGTACTTC

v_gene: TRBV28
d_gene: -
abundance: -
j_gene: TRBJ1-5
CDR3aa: CATWDRRGYSNQPQHF
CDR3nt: TGTGCCACCTGGGACCGCAGGGGCTATAGCAATCAGCCCCAGCATTTT

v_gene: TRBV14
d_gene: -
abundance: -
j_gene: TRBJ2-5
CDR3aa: CASSQDYDSTETQYF
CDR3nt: TGTGCCAGCAGCCAAGATTATGATAGTACGGAGACCCAGTACTTC

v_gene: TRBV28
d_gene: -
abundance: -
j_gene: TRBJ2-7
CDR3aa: CASSFFRLEQYF
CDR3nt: TGTGCCAGCAGTTTCTTTAGACTCGAGCAGTACTTC

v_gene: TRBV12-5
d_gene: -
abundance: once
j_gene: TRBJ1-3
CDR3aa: CASPPGPSSGNTIYF
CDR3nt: TGTGCCAGCCCCCCGGGGCCGAGCTCTGGAAACACCATATATTTT

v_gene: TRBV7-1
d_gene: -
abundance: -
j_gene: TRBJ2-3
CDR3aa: CASSFDRPPDTQYF
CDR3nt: TGTGCCAGCAGTTTCGACAGACCTCCTGATACGCAGTATTTT

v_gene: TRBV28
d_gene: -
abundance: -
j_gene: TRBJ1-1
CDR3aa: CASSYQIRDYRNTEAFF
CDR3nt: TGTGCCAGCAGTTACCAAATCCGGGACTATAGAAACACTGAAGCTTTCTTT

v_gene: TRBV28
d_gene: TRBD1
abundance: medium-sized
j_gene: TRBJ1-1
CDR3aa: CASTPRGGQMNTEAFF
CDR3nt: TGTGCCAGCACCCCGCGGGGGGGACAGATGAACACTGAAGCTTTCTTT

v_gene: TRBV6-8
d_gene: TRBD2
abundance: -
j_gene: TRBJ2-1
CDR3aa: CASTRAGAGEQFF
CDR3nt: TGTGCCAGCACCCGAGCGGGAGCAGGGGAGCAGTTCTTC

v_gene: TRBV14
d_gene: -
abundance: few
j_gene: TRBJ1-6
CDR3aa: CASSQGGWGDSPLHF
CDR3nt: TGTGCCAGCAGCCAAGGAGGGTGGGGCGACTCACCCCTCCACTTT

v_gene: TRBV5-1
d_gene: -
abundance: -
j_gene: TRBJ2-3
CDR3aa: CASSITGRGTDTQYF
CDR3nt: TGCGCCAGCAGCATAACAGGCCGTGGCACAGATACGCAGTATTTT

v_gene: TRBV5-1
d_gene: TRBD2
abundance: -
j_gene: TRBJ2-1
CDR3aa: CASSLVAGGPKSQFF
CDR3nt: TGCGCCAGCAGCTTGGTGGCGGGGGGGCCAAAATCACAGTTCTTC

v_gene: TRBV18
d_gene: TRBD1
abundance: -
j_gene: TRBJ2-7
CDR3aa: CASSFTRDSYEQYF
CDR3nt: TGTGCCAGCTCATTCACCCGGGACAGCTACGAGCAGTACTTC

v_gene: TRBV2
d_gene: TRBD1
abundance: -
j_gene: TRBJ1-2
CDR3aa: CASSFIQGAGGYTF
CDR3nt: TGTGCCAGCAGTTTTATTCAGGGGGCTGGCGGCTACACCTTC

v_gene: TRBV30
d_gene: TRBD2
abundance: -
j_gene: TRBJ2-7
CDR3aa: CAWRPAGLAGDEQYF
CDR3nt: TGTGCCTGGAGGCCTGCGGGACTAGCGGGAGACGAGCAGTACTTC

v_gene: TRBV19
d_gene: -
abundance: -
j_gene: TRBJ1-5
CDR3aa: CASSTGANQPQHF
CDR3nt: TGTGCCAGTAGCACGGGAGCCAATCAGCCCCAGCATTTT

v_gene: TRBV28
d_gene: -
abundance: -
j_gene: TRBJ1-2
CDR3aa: CASSGDNPNYGYTF
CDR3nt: TGTGCCAGCAGTGGGGACAATCCTAACTATGGCTACACCTTC

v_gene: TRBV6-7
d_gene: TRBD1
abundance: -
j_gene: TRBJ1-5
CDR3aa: CASRSGTGNQPQHF
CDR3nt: TGTGCCAGCAGGTCCGGGACAGGGAATCAGCCCCAGCATTTT